A selection of T cell receptor beta chains follows, all from one sample in a study of T cell responses to AZD1222 COVID-19 vaccine. Only in-frame clones appear in the TCRdb table, and some are missing; sequencing was by immunoSEQ multiplex PCR. Altogether about 110,000 clones are present, approximately 86% being singletons, with the ten largest covering approximately 3%. The sample was peripheral blood, taken on day 0 of AZD1222 vaccination. Receptors originate from an adult in good health. Both conserved end residues are part of each CDR3. Each record gives: V gene, clone size, J gene, D gene, CDR3 protein, CDR3 DNA. The D gene is left open where the match is weak. Some rows have no size entry. The others give once, few or many, or a class for an expanded clone.

v_call: TRBV6-5
clone_size: -
j_call: TRBJ1-1
d_call: -
cdr3_aa: CASHQDTEAFF
cdr3_nt: TGTGCCAGCCACCAGGACACTGAAGCTTTCTTT

v_call: TRBV12-3/TRBV12-4
clone_size: -
j_call: TRBJ1-4
d_call: -
cdr3_aa: CASSRVNEKLFF
cdr3_nt: TGTGCCAGCAGCCGAGTTAATGAAAAACTGTTTTTT

v_call: TRBV5-1
clone_size: -
j_call: TRBJ1-2
d_call: -
cdr3_aa: CASSQDSVYGYTF
cdr3_nt: TGCGCCAGCAGCCAGGACTCTGTCTATGGCTACACCTTC

v_call: TRBV28
clone_size: -
j_call: TRBJ1-1
d_call: -
cdr3_aa: CASSTTETLTEAFF
cdr3_nt: TGTGCCAGCAGTACTACAGAAACACTCACTGAAGCTTTCTTT

v_call: TRBV5-6
clone_size: -
j_call: TRBJ1-5
d_call: -
cdr3_aa: CASSFLGAHGVQPQHF
cdr3_nt: TGTGCCAGCAGCTTTCTGGGGGCGCATGGCGTTCAGCCCCAGCATTTT

v_call: TRBV7-9
clone_size: -
j_call: TRBJ1-2
d_call: -
cdr3_aa: CASRIQGNYGYTF
cdr3_nt: TGTGCCAGCAGGATACAGGGAAACTATGGCTACACCTTC

v_call: TRBV28
clone_size: -
j_call: TRBJ1-6
d_call: TRBD1
cdr3_aa: CASNPRQGNSPLHF
cdr3_nt: TGTGCCAGCAACCCCAGACAGGGTAATTCACCCCTCCACTTT

v_call: TRBV7-9
clone_size: few
j_call: TRBJ1-1
d_call: -
cdr3_aa: CASSPTGGRNTEAFF
cdr3_nt: TGTGCCAGCAGCCCTACCGGGGGGCGAAACACTGAAGCTTTCTTT

v_call: TRBV4-2
clone_size: -
j_call: TRBJ2-2
d_call: -
cdr3_aa: CASSQLPGDNTGELFF
cdr3_nt: TGTGCCAGCAGCCAGCTGCCAGGGGATAACACCGGGGAGCTGTTTTTT

v_call: TRBV5-8
clone_size: -
j_call: TRBJ1-6
d_call: -
cdr3_aa: CASSLQTGYNSPLHF
cdr3_nt: TGTGCCAGCAGCTTGCAGACAGGCTATAATTCACCCCTCCACTTT

v_call: TRBV7-8
clone_size: -
j_call: TRBJ1-1
d_call: -
cdr3_aa: CASSSEGTGATEAFF
cdr3_nt: TGTGCCAGCAGCTCCGAGGGGACCGGTGCGACTGAAGCTTTCTTT

v_call: TRBV7-9
clone_size: -
j_call: TRBJ2-7
d_call: -
cdr3_aa: CASSSLDLEQYF
cdr3_nt: TGTGCCAGCAGCAGTCTAGATCTCGAGCAGTACTTC

v_call: TRBV6-1
clone_size: few
j_call: TRBJ1-5
d_call: -
cdr3_aa: CASSESGNNQPQHF
cdr3_nt: TGTGCCAGCAGTGAATCGGGAAACAATCAGCCCCAGCATTTT

v_call: TRBV3-1/TRBV3-2
clone_size: -
j_call: TRBJ1-6
d_call: -
cdr3_aa: CASRPSSNSPLHF
cdr3_nt: TGTGCCAGCAGACCGTCATCTAATTCACCCCTCCACTTT

v_call: TRBV29-1
clone_size: -
j_call: TRBJ1-4
d_call: TRBD1
cdr3_aa: CSVEGTGGISQFF
cdr3_nt: TGCAGCGTTGAAGGGACAGGGGGTATAAGCCAGTTTTTT

v_call: TRBV28
clone_size: few
j_call: TRBJ1-2
d_call: TRBD1
cdr3_aa: CASSLGNRGRRRSVGYTF
cdr3_nt: TGTGCCAGCAGTTTAGGGAACAGGGGGCGGAGACGTTCGGTCGGCTACACCTTC

v_call: TRBV7-9
clone_size: -
j_call: TRBJ2-7
d_call: TRBD2
cdr3_aa: CASSAAGLASYEQYF
cdr3_nt: TGTGCCAGCAGCGCGGCGGGACTAGCCTCGTACGAGCAGTACTTC

v_call: TRBV4-1
clone_size: -
j_call: TRBJ1-1
d_call: -
cdr3_aa: CASSGRTTNTEAFF
cdr3_nt: TGCGCCAGCAGCGGCAGAACGACGAACACTGAAGCTTTCTTT

v_call: TRBV5-4
clone_size: -
j_call: TRBJ2-7
d_call: -
cdr3_aa: CASSRGTAYEQYF
cdr3_nt: TGTGCCAGCAGCCGGGGGACAGCCTACGAGCAGTACTTC

v_call: TRBV5-8
clone_size: -
j_call: TRBJ2-7
d_call: TRBD2
cdr3_aa: CASSFPGGAEQYF
cdr3_nt: TGTGCCAGCAGCTTCCCCGGGGGGGCCGAGCAGTACTTC

v_call: TRBV24-1
clone_size: -
j_call: TRBJ2-1
d_call: TRBD2
cdr3_aa: CATSDSGPGGAYNEQFF
cdr3_nt: TGTGCCACCAGTGATTCGGGGCCGGGGGGGGCTTACAATGAGCAGTTCTTC

v_call: TRBV6-5
clone_size: -
j_call: TRBJ1-2
d_call: -
cdr3_aa: CASKALEGGGYGYTF
cdr3_nt: TGTGCCAGCAAGGCTTTGGAGGGAGGTGGCTATGGCTACACCTTC

v_call: TRBV24-1
clone_size: few
j_call: TRBJ1-6
d_call: -
cdr3_aa: CATSDLLRHDRFPGSPLHF
cdr3_nt: TGTGCCACCAGTGATTTGCTCCGGCACGATCGTTTCCCAGGTTCACCCCTCCACTTT

v_call: TRBV16
clone_size: few
j_call: TRBJ2-7
d_call: TRBD1
cdr3_aa: CASSQGQGPSYEQYF
cdr3_nt: TGTGCCAGCAGCCAAGGACAGGGCCCGTCCTACGAGCAGTACTTC

v_call: TRBV6-5
clone_size: -
j_call: TRBJ1-4
d_call: TRBD1
cdr3_aa: CASRTGGSEKLFF
cdr3_nt: TGTGCCAGCCGGACAGGGGGGTCTGAAAAACTGTTTTTT

v_call: TRBV5-6
clone_size: -
j_call: TRBJ1-1
d_call: -
cdr3_aa: CASSLGQVKGSEAFF
cdr3_nt: TGTGCCAGCAGCTTGGGGCAGGTCAAGGGGTCTGAAGCTTTCTTT

v_call: TRBV29-1
clone_size: once
j_call: TRBJ1-2
d_call: TRBD1
cdr3_aa: CSVVTGAGYTF
cdr3_nt: TGCAGCGTTGTCACAGGGGCTGGCTACACCTTC

v_call: TRBV5-1
clone_size: -
j_call: TRBJ1-1
d_call: TRBD1
cdr3_aa: CASSLDPGGLDTEAFF
cdr3_nt: TGCGCCAGCAGCTTGGATCCAGGGGGATTGGACACTGAAGCTTTCTTT